This entry lists 8 T cell receptor beta chains sequenced from one sample in a study of T cell changes during pregnancy in multiple sclerosis. Sequencing used immunoSEQ multiplex PCR; TCRdb keeps in-frame clones, though not all of them. The table has about 41,000 clones, 90% seen once. Sequenced here: CD8+ T cells from peripheral blood mononuclear cells, sampled in the third trimester of pregnancy. The receptor source for this set is a female donor with multiple sclerosis, enrolled in a pregnancy study.

V is TRBV19 and J is TRBJ1-1, with 11 bases fitting TRBD1. From germline, CDR1 is LNHDA and CDR2 SQIVND (reference sequence). The V gene end was trimmed by 3 bases and the J gene end by 4 bases; junction bases not matched to a gene: 4. This CDR3 comprises 15 residues. The CDR3 DNA follows: TGTGCCAGTAGTATGGACAGGGGGCTTGGCACTGAAGCTTTCTTT. It is translated as CASSMDRGLGTEAFF.

The V call is TRBV27, the J call TRBJ1-1; TRBD1 might be the D (6 bases). The CDR3 spans 13 residues. Between the trimmed V and J ends, which lost 0 bases and 6 bases, there was a span of 8 bases. CDR1 is MNHEY and CDR2 is SMNVEV in the germline V gene (reference sequence). The chain's CDR3 is CASSLSKGAEAFF. CDR3 DNA sequence: TGTGCCAGCAGTTTATCTAAGGGGGCTGAAGCTTTCTTT.

The rearrangement joins TRBV7-8 to TRBJ1-1; D perhaps matches TRBD1 (5 bases). The CDR3 is 20 residues long. CDR1 and CDR2 (germline): SGHVS, FQNEAQ. V was shortened by 0 bases and J by 4 bases, with 27 bases between the two germline ends. The CDR3 bases are TGTGCCAGCAGCTTAGCAATTTCAGGGTGGGTTAGGGGTGACGGCACTGAAGCTTTCTTT. Residues: CASSLAISGWVRGDGTEAFF.

The rearrangement joins TRBV7-9 to TRBJ1-2, with a tentative D call TRBD1 (5 bases). The CDR3 runs to 13 residues. Trimming stripped 4 bases from V and 8 bases from J, with 14 bases between. Germline V gene sequence: CDR1 SEHNR, CDR2 FQNEAQ (reference sequence). DNA of the CDR3: TGTGCCAGCAGCTCGGGGGTCGAGGAGGGCTACACCTTC. Translation gives CASSSGVEEGYTF.

This chain uses TRBV5-4 with TRBJ2-7, with D tentatively TRBD2 (6 bases). CDR1 is SGHNT, CDR2 YYREEE, per germline (reference sequence). The ends were cut back, 3 bases at V and 0 bases at J, with 13 bases in the middle. The CDR3 runs to 15 residues. In nucleotides, the CDR3 is TGTGCCAGCAGCTCGGGAGAAGCCAGCTCCTACGAGCAGTACTTC. Its translation is CASSSGEASSYEQYF.

The J gene is TRBJ1-1, the V gene TRBV28, with 7 bases matching TRBD1. J lost 4 bases, V lost 8 bases, and 13 bases had no gene match. The germline CDR1 and CDR2 sequences are MDHEN and SYDVKM. The CDR3 sequence is 15 residues long. CDR3 coding DNA: TGTGCCAGCGACTCCGGGAAACAGGGGCCCACTGAAGCTTTCTTT. Translation: CASDSGKQGPTEAFF.

The chain couples TRBV4-1 to TRBJ1-3; D gene uncertain. Germline CDR1 and CDR2: MGHRA and YSYEKL. The CDR3 has 17 residues. V lost 8 bases and J lost 4, with 24 bases in between. Written as DNA, the CDR3 is TGCGCCAGCTCTGGGTGGGCAGCGGCTGTTGGGGGAAACACCATATATTTT. This encodes CASSGWAAAVGGNTIYF.

V is TRBV15 and J is TRBJ2-3; D possibly corresponds to TRBD2 (6 bases). V shed 4 bases and J shed 2 bases, with 16 bases lying between them. CDR1 LNHNV and CDR2 YYDKDF come from the germline V gene (reference sequence). CDR3 length: 16 amino acids. For the CDR3, the DNA is TGTGCCACCAGCAACATGTGGGAGGAGACCACAGATACGCAGTATTTT. Translation gives CATSNMWEETTDTQYF.